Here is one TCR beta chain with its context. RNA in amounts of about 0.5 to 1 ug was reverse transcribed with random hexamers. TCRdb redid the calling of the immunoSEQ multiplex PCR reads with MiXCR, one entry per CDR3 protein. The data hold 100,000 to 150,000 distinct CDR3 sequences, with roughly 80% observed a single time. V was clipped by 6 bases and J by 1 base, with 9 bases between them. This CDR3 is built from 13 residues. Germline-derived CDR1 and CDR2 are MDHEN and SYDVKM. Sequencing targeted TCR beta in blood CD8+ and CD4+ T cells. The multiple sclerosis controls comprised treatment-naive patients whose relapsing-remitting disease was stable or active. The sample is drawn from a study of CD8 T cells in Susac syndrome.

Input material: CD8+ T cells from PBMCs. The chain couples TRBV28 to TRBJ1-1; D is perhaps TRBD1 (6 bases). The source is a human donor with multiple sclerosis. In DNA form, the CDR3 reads TGTGCCAGCAGACTGACAGGGAACACTGAAGCTTTCTTT. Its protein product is CASRLTGNTEAFF.